These 21 T cell receptor beta chains were sequenced from one sample in a study of shared clonotypes between healthy human individuals. Sequencing was performed with immunoSEQ multiplex PCR; in TCRdb, only in-frame clones are kept and a portion is missing. The sample includes approximately 340,000 clones, around two thirds seen only once; the top ten take 10%. The sequenced material came from memory CD4+ T cells sorted from blood. Indicated subset: CD45RA-negative fraction. All receptors come from a man in his thirties or forties in good health.

This clone was recorded once. The CDR3 DNA reads as TGTGCCAGCAGTTATAGTGGCCCGGGACTGGGGTACGAGCAGTACTTC. Its translation: CASSYSGPGLGYEQYF. This chain connects TRBV7-2 to TRBJ2-7, with a possible D match to TRBD2 (6 bases). The CDR3 runs 16 residues. The V gene's germline CDR1 is SGHTA and CDR2 FQGNSA. V lost 6 bases, J lost 4 bases, and 22 bases lay in between.

The rearrangement joins TRBV27 to TRBJ2-5; a weak D match, TRBD1 (8 bases). The CDR3 length is 16 residues. The V gene lost 9 bases and the J gene lost 5 bases, with 25 bases spanning the gap. CDR1 is MNHEY, CDR2 SMNVEV, per germline (reference sequence). CDR3 amino acids: CASSPRTGQGGETQYF. CDR3 nucleotides: TGTGCCAGTAGCCCACGAACCGGACAGGGAGGGGAGACCCAGTACTTC.

V is TRBV29-1 and J is TRBJ2-5; a weak D match, TRBD1 (6 bases). Germline CDR1 SQVTM, CDR2 ANQGSEA. Trimming took 6 bases from V and 4 from J, leaving 15 bases between them. The CDR3 totals 13 residues. CDR3 amino acids: CSVAGQHRETQYF. For the CDR3, the DNA is TGCAGCGTCGCTGGACAGCATCGAGAGACCCAGTACTTC.

J is TRBJ2-5 and V is TRBV9, with TRBD1 identical over 9 bases. V trimming: 0 bases; J trimming: 3 bases; junction bases outside the gene matches: 18. This CDR3 comprises 20 residues. Per germline, CDR1 SGDLS and CDR2 YYNGEE. In DNA, the CDR3 is TGTGCCAGCAGCGTAGGGAGAGACAGGGGGTTTTACGGACCTAAAGAGACCCAGTACTTC. Translation gives CASSVGRDRGFYGPKETQYF.

V and J are TRBV5-5 and TRBJ1-1; 10 bases fit TRBD1. With 3 bases clipped from V and 9 bases from J, the junction kept 2 bases outside the gene matches. CDR1 SGHKS and CDR2 YYEKEE come from the germline V gene (reference sequence). The CDR3 has 12 residues. The chain's CDR3 is CASSSGQGQAFF. DNA for the CDR3: TGTGCCAGCAGCTCGGGACAGGGGCAAGCTTTCTTT.

This chain links TRBV11-2 with TRBJ2-7; either TRBD1 or TRBD2 may supply D (5 bases each). CDR3 length equals 15 residues. Germline CDR1 and CDR2: SGHAT and FQNNGV. V lost 5 bases to trimming and J lost 6 bases, with 20 bases between them. In DNA form, the CDR3 reads TGTGCCAGCAGCCCTAGATCCTTCAGGGACGGCGAGCAGTACTTC. It yields the protein CASSPRSFRDGEQYF.

The genes are TRBV13 and TRBJ2-1, with D tentatively TRBD2 (5 bases). Looked up from germline, CDR1 is PRHDT and CDR2 is FYEKMQ (reference sequence). V was cut by 5 bases and J by 4 bases, with 18 bases left in between. This CDR3 has 16 amino acids. The CDR3, as DNA: TGTGCCAGCAGCCAATATCCGGGGTCCGCATACAATGAGCAGTTCTTC. It specifies CASSQYPGSAYNEQFF.

The chain employs TRBV7-9 and TRBJ2-7; D gene uncertain. The CDR3 totals 14 residues. Between the trimmed V and J ends, which lost 5 bases and 7 bases, there was a span of 18 bases. Per the germline V gene, CDR1 is SEHNR and CDR2 is FQNEAQ (reference sequence). CDR3 sequence reads: CASSTTTRPREQYF. The CDR3 DNA follows: TGTGCCAGCAGCACCACAACACGGCCGCGGGAGCAGTACTTC.

This clone was detected a few times. The V gene is TRBV14, the J gene TRBJ2-1; 13 bases fit TRBD2. Germline loops: CDR1 SGHDN, CDR2 FVKESK. The CDR3 consists of 14 residues. Unmatched junction bases numbered 3, after V lost 5 bases and J lost 8 bases. The CDR3 nucleotides read TGTGCCAGCAGCGAACTAGCGGGAGGGGATGAGCAGTTCTTC. Amino acid sequence: CASSELAGGDEQFF. Together with reference TRBV14 and TRBJ2-1, the CDR3 gives the full variable domain: EAGVTQFPSHSVIEKGQTVTLRCDPISGHDNLYWYRRVMGKEIKFLLHFVKESKQDESGMPNNRFLAERTGGTYSTLKVQPAELEDSGVYFCASSELAGGDEQFFGPGTRLTVL.

This clone has just a few counts. The chain couples TRBV5-4 to TRBJ2-7, with TRBD2 matching over 12 bases. The V gene's germline CDR1 is SGHNT and CDR2 YYREEE (reference sequence). After removal of 6 bases from V and 5 bases from J, the junction contained 6 bases not matched to a gene. The CDR3 is made up of 14 amino acids. As DNA, the CDR3 is TGTGCCAGCACCCCGACTAGCGGGAGCCACGAGCAGTACTTC. It specifies CASTPTSGSHEQYF.

The chain is built from TRBV6-1 and TRBJ1-2; a possible D gene is TRBD1 (6 bases). The CDR3 is 16 residues long. The ends were cut back, 1 base at V and 6 bases at J, with 18 bases in the middle. Per the germline V gene, CDR1 is MNHNS and CDR2 is SASEGT. CDR3 DNA: TGTGCCAGCAGTGAAGTAGGGTCAGGGGATCGAGATGGCTACACCTTC. This codes for CASSEVGSGDRDGYTF.

This clone appeared a single time. The chain combines TRBV18 with TRBJ1-1; TRBD1 is a possible D gene (5 bases). The CDR3 consists of 12 residues. The germline V gene encodes CDR1 KGHSH and CDR2 LQKENI. The V gene lost 2 bases and the J gene lost 7 bases, with 8 bases spanning the gap. CDR3 DNA sequence: TGTGCCAGCTCACCAATGCAGGGTGAAGCTTTCTTT. Its protein product is CASSPMQGEAFF.

The rearrangement uses TRBV25-1 and TRBJ2-3; D remains unclear. The CDR3 runs 14 residues. Germline values: CDR1 MGHDK, CDR2 SYGVNS. Trimming removed 4 bases from V and 6 bases from J, with 14 bases in between. The CDR3 DNA reads as TGTGCCAGCAGTGGAGACCTGGCCTTCGATACGCAGTATTTT. As protein: CASSGDLAFDTQYF.

This clone was observed a handful of times. CDR3 nucleotide sequence: TGTGCCAGCAGCCCCACAGGGGGGGGTGTCAATGAGCAGTTCTTC. Translated: CASSPTGGGVNEQFF. V usage is TRBV5-4 and J usage is TRBJ2-1; the D gene is possibly TRBD1 (8 bases). V shed 4 bases and J shed 6 bases, with 17 bases lying between them. Germline V gene sequence: CDR1 SGHNT, CDR2 YYREEE (reference sequence). The length of the CDR3 is 15 residues.

Details on this clone: The sample holds other DNA sequences that translate to the same CDR3. V is TRBV6-5 and J is TRBJ1-5; TRBD1 might be the D (5 bases). The CDR3 runs to 15 residues. Germline V gives CDR1 MNHEY, CDR2 SVGAGI. Between the trimmed V and J ends, which lost 8 bases and 0 bases, there was a span of 14 bases. CDR3 sequence (DNA): TGTGCCAGCCGCATCAGGGAGTATAGCAATCAGCCCCAGCATTTT. Amino acids: CASRIREYSNQPQHF.

The chain uses TRBV7-2 and TRBJ2-1; the match to TRBD1 covers 9 bases. Germline V CDR1 and CDR2: SGHTA, FQGNSA. The CDR3 runs 17 residues. Trimming took 0 bases from V and 2 from J; bases not matched to a gene: 5. The CDR3 region has the DNA TGTGCCAGCAGCTTAGCGGGGACAGGGTTGGCCTACAATGAGCAGTTCTTC. Its protein is CASSLAGTGLAYNEQFF. The whole variable domain, filled in from reference TRBV7-2 and TRBJ2-1, reads GAGVSQSPSNKVTEKGKDVELRCDPISGHTALYWYRQSLGQGLEFLIYFQGNSAPDKSGLPSDRFSAERTGGSVSTLTIQRTQQEDSAVYLCASSLAGTGLAYNEQFFGPGTRLTVL.

This clone was observed a handful of times. V and J are TRBV27 and TRBJ1-5, with D perhaps TRBD1 (6 bases). The germline CDR1 and CDR2 sequences are MNHEY and SMNVEV (reference sequence). Trimming cost V 5 bases and J 5 bases, with 16 bases left between them. The CDR3 has 15 residues. The CDR3 sequence: CASSVQQGGHQPQHF. The DNA for the CDR3 is TGTGCCAGCAGTGTTCAACAGGGTGGCCATCAGCCCCAGCATTTT.

The V and J genes are TRBV28 and TRBJ1-2; a weak D match, TRBD1 (5 bases). The CDR3 is 17 residues long. Between the trimmed V and J ends, which lost 5 bases and 4 bases, there was a span of 23 bases. Per germline, CDR1 MDHEN and CDR2 SYDVKM. This CDR3 is CASSRFSQGGSGYGYTF. The CDR3, as DNA: TGTGCCAGCAGTCGATTCTCCCAGGGAGGGAGTGGCTATGGCTACACCTTC.

As for this clone: Within the sample, other DNA sequences also encode this same CDR3. This chain uses TRBV19 with TRBJ1-2; D is unresolved. From germline, CDR1 is LNHDA and CDR2 SQIVND (reference sequence). V was clipped by 4 bases and J by 1 base, with 4 bases between them. The CDR3 runs 12 residues. This CDR3 is CASSRDNYGYTF. The DNA for the CDR3 is TGTGCCAGTAGTAGGGATAACTATGGCTACACCTTC.

This clone was seen repeatedly, ten times or more. J is TRBJ1-2 and V is TRBV4-1; TRBD1 matches 7 bases. The CDR3 runs 15 residues. The ends lost 0 bases at V and 3 bases at J; junction bases unmatched: 4. CDR1 and CDR2 from the germline V gene are MGHRA and YSYEKL. This chain's CDR3 is CASSQETGDYYGYTF. CDR3 bases: TGCGCCAGCAGCCAAGAAACAGGGGATTACTATGGCTACACCTTC.

Only a few counts were recorded for this clone. The V call is TRBV7-6, the J call TRBJ2-4, with D tentatively TRBD1 (6 bases). Germline V CDR1 and CDR2: SGHVS, FNYEAQ. Trimming cost V 5 bases and J 7 bases, with 15 bases left between them. The CDR3 has 14 residues. The CDR3 nucleotides are TGTGCCAGCAGCCCGAACAGGGATCGGAACATTCAGTACTTC. As protein: CASSPNRDRNIQYF.